This T cell receptor beta chain was obtained from a study of T cells in Graves' hyperthyroidism and ophthalmopathy. Study-level points and caveats: Separation of ophthalmopathy from stable hyperthyroidism was achieved by a 13 V-J model. Researchers found most expanded thyroid clonotypes above 0.001 in blood as well.

Using RNA transcripts as the source, TCR beta CDR3 regions were amplified. Primed by the HTBI set, a first-round RT-PCR was run on the TCR CDR3. TCRdb recomputed calls from the multiplex PCR reads with MiXCR, one row per CDR3 protein. The data show roughly 500,000 distinct CDR3 sequences, roughly 46% seen once. Orbital computed tomography and thyroid ultrasound, together with serum TRAb and thyroxine and clinical symptoms, were used for diagnoses. Trimming left V 4 bases short and J 8 bases short, with 17 bases between. This CDR3 contains 14 residues. The germline V gene encodes CDR1 ENHRY and CDR2 SYGVKD. As for this clonotype: No antigen is known for it.

Sequencing used peripheral blood or thyroid tissue (not recorded which). The sequence came from an adult woman with Graves' disease, either hyperthyroidism or ophthalmopathy (not recorded which). The chain is built from TRBV10-3 and TRBJ2-5, with D possibly being TRBD2 (6 bases). The CDR3 loop is CAISARAGHLTQYF. The CDR3 coding sequence is TGTGCCATCAGTGCCAGAGCGGGTCACTTAACCCAGTACTTC.